The clone carrying this TCR beta chain was counted only a few times. Its target is not known. The sample belongs to a study of T cells after yellow fever vaccination. Study-level points and caveats: The secondary response showed a weaker magnitude and a faster peak, day 5 versus 15.

CDR3 length: 14 residues. V lost 11 bases and J lost 3; bases outside the gene matches: 13. The 5'RACE template-switching step produced TCR cDNA and added a universal primer site and UMIs. TCRdb itself ran the 5' RACE reads through MiXCR, one entry per CDR3 protein. Found here are about 160,000 distinct CDR3 sequences, less than 9% of them singletons; the top ten hold approximately 2.4%. The chain employs TRBV23-1 and TRBJ2-7; 7 bases line up with TRBD1. TRBV23-1 is classed as an ORF, of uncertain function. This receptor was taken from a man between 18 and 29 years old who received the YFV17D yellow fever vaccine. Sequencing used CD4+ T cells sorted from PBMCs, obtained 4 to 6 days after the first yellow fever vaccination. The CDR3, as DNA: TGCGCCTTACGCTTACCAGGGGGTATCTACGAGCAGTACTTC. Amino acids: CALRLPGGIYEQYF.